This T cell receptor beta chain came from a study of response to subunit inactivated influenza vaccine. The study's findings and limits: Authors suggested that a seasonal influenza vaccination recruits few new T cells each time.

CDR1 PRHDT and CDR2 FYEKMQ come from the germline V gene (reference sequence). V shed 1 base and J shed 4 bases, with 11 bases lying between them. CDR3 length equals 14 residues. Each CDR3 protein gets one entry after TCRdb re-called the RT-PCR reads with MiXCR. The sample lists around 850,000 distinct CDR3 sequences, roughly 20% occurring once. In the case of this clonotype: The antigen is undetermined.

Sequencing used PBMCs from blood, obtained less than 6 days after vaccination. The TCR comes from a man over 45 who received an inactivated influenza vaccine. This rearrangement joins TRBV13 to TRBJ2-7; D may correspond to TRBD1 or TRBD2 (5 bases each). CDR3 region: CASSLVGREYEQYF. CDR3 sequence (DNA): TGTGCCAGCAGCTTAGTAGGCAGGGAGTACGAGCAGTACTTC.